Below are 2 T cell receptor beta chains sequenced from a single sample in a study of long-term antiretroviral therapy in people with HIV. The libraries were made with immunoSEQ v3.0 at survey level. Profiled with immunoSEQ multiplex PCR; TCRdb holds only in-frame clones, not every one. The top ten clones hold around 7.8% of a sample with about 22,000 clones, about nine tenths of them seen once. The source was unsorted PBMCs, collected 1.8 years before starting antiretroviral therapy. These receptors originate from a woman in her thirties with HIV.

This chain uses TRBV2 with TRBJ1-1; no reliable D call. The CDR3 extends over 13 amino acids. Germline V CDR1 and CDR2: SNHLY, FYNNEI. Trimming left V 4 bases short and J 1 base short, with 7 bases between. CDR3 in DNA: TGTGCCAGCAGTGTTGGGTCGAACACTGAAGCTTTCTTT. The encoded protein is CASSVGSNTEAFF. The full variable domain, its missing parts supplied by reference TRBV2 and TRBJ1-1, is EPEVTQTPSHQVTQMGQEVILRCVPISNHLYFYWYRQILGQKVEFLVSFYNNEISEKSEIFDDQFSVERPDGSNFTLKIRSTKLEDSAMYFCASSVGSNTEAFFGQGTRLTVV.

The gene calls are TRBV12-5 and TRBJ2-5; 9 bases line up with TRBD1. CDR3 length: 15 residues. Germline V gene sequence: CDR1 LGHNT, CDR2 FRNRAP. V shed 6 bases and J 3 bases; nucleotides not matched to a gene: 8. CDR3 residues: CASGNRGRDEETQYF. CDR3 in DNA: TGTGCTAGTGGCAACAGGGGGCGCGACGAAGAGACCCAGTACTTC.